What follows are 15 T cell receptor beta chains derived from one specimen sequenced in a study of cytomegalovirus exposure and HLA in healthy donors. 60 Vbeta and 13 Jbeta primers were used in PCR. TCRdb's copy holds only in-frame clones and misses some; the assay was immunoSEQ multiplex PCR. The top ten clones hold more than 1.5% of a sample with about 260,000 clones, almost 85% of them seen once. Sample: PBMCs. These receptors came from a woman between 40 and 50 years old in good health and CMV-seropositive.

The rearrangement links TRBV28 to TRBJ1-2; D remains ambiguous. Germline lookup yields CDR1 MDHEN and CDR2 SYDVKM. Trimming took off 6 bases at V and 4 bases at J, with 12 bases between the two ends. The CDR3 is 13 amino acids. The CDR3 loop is CASSQTFSYGYTF. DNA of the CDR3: TGTGCCAGCAGCCAGACATTTTCCTATGGCTACACCTTC.

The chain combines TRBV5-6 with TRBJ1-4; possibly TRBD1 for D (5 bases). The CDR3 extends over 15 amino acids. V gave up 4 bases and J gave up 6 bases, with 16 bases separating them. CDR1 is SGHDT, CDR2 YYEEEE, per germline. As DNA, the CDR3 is TGTGCCAGCAGCCCCGCCCCAGGGTGGGATGAAAAACTGTTTTTT. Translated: CASSPAPGWDEKLFF. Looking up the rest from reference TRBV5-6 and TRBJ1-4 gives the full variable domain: DAGVTQSPTHLIKTRGQQVTLRCSPKSGHDTVSWYQQALGQGPQFIFQYYEEEERQRGNFPDRFSGHQFPNYSSELNVNALLLGDSALYLCASSPAPGWDEKLFFGSGTQLSVL.

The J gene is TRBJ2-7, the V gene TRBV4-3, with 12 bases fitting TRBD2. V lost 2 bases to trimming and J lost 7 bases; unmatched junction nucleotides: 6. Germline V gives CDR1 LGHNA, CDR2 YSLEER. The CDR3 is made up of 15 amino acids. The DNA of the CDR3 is TGCGCCAGCAGCCAAAGACTAGCGGGAGTAAATGAGCAGTACTTC. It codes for CASSQRLAGVNEQYF.

This CDR3 reads CASNRGTSSGNTIYF. Here the CDR3 DNA reads TGTGCCAGCAACAGGGGGACAAGTTCCGGAAACACCATATATTTT. The chain links TRBV2 to TRBJ1-3, with 8 bases identical to TRBD1. V shed 7 bases and J 4 bases; nucleotides not matched to a gene: 9. There are 15 residues in the CDR3. From germline, CDR1 is SNHLY and CDR2 FYNNEI.

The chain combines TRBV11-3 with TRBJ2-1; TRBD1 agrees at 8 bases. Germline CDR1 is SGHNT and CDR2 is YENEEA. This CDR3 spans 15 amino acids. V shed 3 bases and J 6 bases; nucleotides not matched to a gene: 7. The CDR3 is CASSFQGALPNEQFF. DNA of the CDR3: TGTGCCAGCAGCTTCCAGGGGGCGCTTCCCAATGAGCAGTTCTTC.

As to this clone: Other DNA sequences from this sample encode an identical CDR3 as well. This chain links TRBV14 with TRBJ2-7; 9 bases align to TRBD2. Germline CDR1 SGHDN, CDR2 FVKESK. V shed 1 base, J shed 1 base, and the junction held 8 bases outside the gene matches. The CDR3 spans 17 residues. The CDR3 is CASSQVRGLAGSYEQYF. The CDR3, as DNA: TGTGCCAGCAGCCAAGTCCGGGGGCTAGCGGGATCCTACGAGCAGTACTTC.

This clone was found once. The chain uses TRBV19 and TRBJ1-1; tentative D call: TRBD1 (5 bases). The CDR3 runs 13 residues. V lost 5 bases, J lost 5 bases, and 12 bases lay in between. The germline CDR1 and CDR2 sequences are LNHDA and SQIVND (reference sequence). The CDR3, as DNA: TGTGCCAGTAGTGCAGGGTGGGGTACTGAAGCTTTCTTT. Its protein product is CASSAGWGTEAFF.

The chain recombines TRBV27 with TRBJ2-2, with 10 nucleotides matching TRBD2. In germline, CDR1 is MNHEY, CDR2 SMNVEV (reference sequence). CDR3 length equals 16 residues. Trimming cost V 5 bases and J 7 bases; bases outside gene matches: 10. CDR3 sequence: CASSKLWTSGGGELFF. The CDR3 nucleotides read TGTGCCAGCAGTAAACTTTGGACTAGCGGAGGCGGGGAGCTGTTTTTT.

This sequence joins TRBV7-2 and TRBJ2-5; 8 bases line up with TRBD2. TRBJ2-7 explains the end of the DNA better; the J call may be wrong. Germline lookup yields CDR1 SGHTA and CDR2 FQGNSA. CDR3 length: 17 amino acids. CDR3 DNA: TGTGCCAGCAGCTTGCTACTGGCGGGAGGTTTATTATACGAGCAGTACTTC. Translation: CASSLLLAGGLLYEQYF.

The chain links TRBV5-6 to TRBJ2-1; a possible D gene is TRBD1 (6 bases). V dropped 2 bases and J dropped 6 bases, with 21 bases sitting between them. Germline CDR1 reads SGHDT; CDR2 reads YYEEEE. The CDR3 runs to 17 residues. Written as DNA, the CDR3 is TGTGCCAGCAGCTTATCCGGGACACGACTCCTCCCCAATGAGCAGTTCTTC. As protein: CASSLSGTRLLPNEQFF.

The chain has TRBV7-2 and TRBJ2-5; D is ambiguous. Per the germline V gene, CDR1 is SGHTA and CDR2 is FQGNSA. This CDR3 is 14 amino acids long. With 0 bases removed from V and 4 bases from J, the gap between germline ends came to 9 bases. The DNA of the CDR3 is TGTGCCAGCAGCTTAGCGGGCGAGAGAGAGACCCAGTACTTC. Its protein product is CASSLAGERETQYF. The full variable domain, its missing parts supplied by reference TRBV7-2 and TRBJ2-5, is GAGVSQSPSNKVTEKGKDVELRCDPISGHTALYWYRQSLGQGLEFLIYFQGNSAPDKSGLPSDRFSAERTGGSVSTLTIQRTQQEDSAVYLCASSLAGERETQYFGPGTRLLVL.

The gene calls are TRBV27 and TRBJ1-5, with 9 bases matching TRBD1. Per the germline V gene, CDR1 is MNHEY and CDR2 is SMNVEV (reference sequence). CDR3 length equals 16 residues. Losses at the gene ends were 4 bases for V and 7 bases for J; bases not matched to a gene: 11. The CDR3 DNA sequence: TGTGCCAGCAGTTCGGGACAGGGAGGGTCAGCGCAGCCCCAGCATTTT. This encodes CASSSGQGGSAQPQHF.

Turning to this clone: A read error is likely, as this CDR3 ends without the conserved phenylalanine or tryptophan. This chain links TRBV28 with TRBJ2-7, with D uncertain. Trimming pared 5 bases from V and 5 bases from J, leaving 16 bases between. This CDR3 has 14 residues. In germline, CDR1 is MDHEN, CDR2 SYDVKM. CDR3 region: CASSPPTLFDEQYL. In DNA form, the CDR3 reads TGTGCCAGCAGTCCTCCGACACTCTTCGACGAGCAGTACCTC.

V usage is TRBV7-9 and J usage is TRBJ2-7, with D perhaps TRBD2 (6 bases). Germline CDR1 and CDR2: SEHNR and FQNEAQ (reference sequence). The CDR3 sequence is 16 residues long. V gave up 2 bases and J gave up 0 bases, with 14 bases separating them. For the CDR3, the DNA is TGTGCCAGCAGCTTACCGGGAGAAGGAAACTCCTACGAGCAGTACTTC. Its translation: CASSLPGEGNSYEQYF.

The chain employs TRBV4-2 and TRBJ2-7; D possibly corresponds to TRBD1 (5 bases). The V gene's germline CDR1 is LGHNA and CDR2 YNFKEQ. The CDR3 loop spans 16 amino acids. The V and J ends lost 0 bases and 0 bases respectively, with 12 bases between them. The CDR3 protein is CASSQDWGLNSYEQYF. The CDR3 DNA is TGTGCCAGCAGCCAAGATTGGGGCCTTAACTCCTACGAGCAGTACTTC.